A selection of T cell receptor beta chains follows, all from one sample in a study of blood T cell repertoires in COVID-19. Libraries were prepared by immunoSEQ multiplex PCR; TCRdb keeps only in-frame clonotypes and omits some of them. The sample has about 280,000 clones; around 85% are singletons. Sequencing was carried out using PBMCs or T cells enriched from blood (not recorded which). The receptors shown here come from a woman aged 45-59 years who had recovered from COVID-19. The conserved cysteine and the conserved F or W are not part of the CDR3 here. Fields, in order: J gene, V gene, CDR3 protein.

TRBJ2-7,TRBV5-1,ASSTGTSGSYEQY
TRBJ2-7,TRBV14,ASSQQLFDSYEQY
TRBJ1-6,TRBV12-5,ASGWGLNSPLH
TRBJ2-7,TRBV7-9,ASSLGSGRIREQY
TRBJ1-2,TRBV19,ASSIRFANYGYT
TRBJ2-1,TRBV9,ASSATSGGGAYNEQF
TRBJ2-1,TRBV13,ASSFGQGASNEQF
TRBJ1-2,TRBV7-2,ASGQGGLNYGYT
TRBJ2-5,TRBV19,ASSIGRRGRRGTETQY
TRBJ1-2,TRBV5-4,ASSMRTGLYGYT
TRBJ1-4,TRBV15,ATSRDRQMNEKLF
TRBJ2-7,TRBV19,ASSTPSRASGSYEQY